This TCR beta chain was recovered during a study of T cells in localized non-small cell lung cancer. The study, taken as a whole, reports: In adjacent lung appeared a median around 60 of the top 100 tumor clones.

Generated by immunoSEQ multiplex PCR, the TCRdb table keeps only in-frame clones and is missing some. The sample lists 20,000 to 25,000 clones, 75% to 90% occurring once. Remarks on this clone: Its antigen is unknown.

Trimming cost V 4 bases and J 6 bases, with 9 bases left between them. The CDR3 covers 12 residues. The germline gives CDR1 MNHNS, CDR2 SASEGT. This material consisted of PBMCs, taken before any cancer treatment. The sequence came from a man aged 35 to 69 with stage II squamous cell lung carcinoma. The V and J genes are TRBV6-1 and TRBJ1-1, with D possibly TRBD1 on 5 matching bases. In nucleotides, the CDR3 is TGTGCCAGCAGTGGGGGCTGGCCTGAAGCTTTCTTT. Residues: CASSGGWPEAFF.